This T cell receptor (beta chain) was found in a study of shared clonotypes between healthy human individuals. Study summary: The composition of the donors was two women and a few men aged 18 to 49.

Findings of the study overall: A generally larger estimated richness was seen in naive subsets than in memory subsets. Among non-shared clonotypes, generation probabilities were lower than among those shared by all four donors.

The germline V gene encodes CDR1 GTSNPN and CDR2 SVGIG (reference sequence). The CDR3 has 15 amino acids. V lost 4 bases, J lost 6 bases, and 6 bases stayed unmatched. As to this clone: Its antigen is unknown.

Data came from immunoSEQ multiplex PCR; TCRdb stores just in-frame clones and leaves some out. The table records approximately 530,000 clones, 90% to 96% of them present only once. All the donors were Caucasian adults who lived in Nashville, Tennessee. This chain joins TRBV30 and TRBJ2-1; 13 nucleotides align to TRBD2. The sequenced material came from naive CD4+ T cells sorted from blood. Subset of the sample: CD45RA+ positively selected. The TCR was taken from a woman aged 30 to 39 in good health. CDR3 bases: TGTGCCTGGACCATCGGGACTAGCGGGACCAATGAGCAGTTCTTC. Its protein product is CAWTIGTSGTNEQFF.